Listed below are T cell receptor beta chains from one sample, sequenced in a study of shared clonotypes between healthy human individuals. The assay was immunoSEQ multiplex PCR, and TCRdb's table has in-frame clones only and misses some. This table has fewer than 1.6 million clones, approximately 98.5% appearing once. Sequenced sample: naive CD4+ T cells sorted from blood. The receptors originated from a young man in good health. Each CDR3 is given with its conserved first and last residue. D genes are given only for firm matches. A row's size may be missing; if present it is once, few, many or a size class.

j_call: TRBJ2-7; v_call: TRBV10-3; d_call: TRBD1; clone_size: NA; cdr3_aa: CAISAWDREGEQYF; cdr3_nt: TGTGCCATCAGTGCATGGGACAGGGAGGGGGAGCAGTACTTC
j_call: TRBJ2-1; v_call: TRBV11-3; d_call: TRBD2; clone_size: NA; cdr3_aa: CASSLGGTSANEQFF; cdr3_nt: TGTGCCAGCAGCTTAGGTGGGACTAGCGCCAATGAGCAGTTCTTC
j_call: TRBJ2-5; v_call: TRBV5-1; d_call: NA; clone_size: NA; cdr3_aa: CASSLGGRSYQETQYF; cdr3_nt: TGCGCCAGCAGCTTGGGGGGCCGATCGTACCAAGAGACCCAGTACTTC
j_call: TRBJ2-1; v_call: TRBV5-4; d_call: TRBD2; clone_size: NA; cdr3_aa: CASKTLAGVGNEQFF; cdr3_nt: TGTGCCAGCAAAACTCTAGCGGGAGTAGGCAATGAGCAGTTCTTC
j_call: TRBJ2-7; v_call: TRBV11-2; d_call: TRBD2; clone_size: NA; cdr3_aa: CASSFLTSAAGPYEQYF; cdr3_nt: TGTGCCAGCAGCTTCCTTACTAGCGCCGCTGGTCCCTACGAGCAGTACTTC
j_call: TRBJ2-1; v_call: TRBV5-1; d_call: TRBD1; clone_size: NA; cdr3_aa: CASSEGQSHNEQFF; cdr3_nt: TGCGCCAGCAGCGAGGGACAGAGCCACAATGAGCAGTTCTTC
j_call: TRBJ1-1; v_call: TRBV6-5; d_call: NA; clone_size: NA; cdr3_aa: CASRKAAEGTEAFF; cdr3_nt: TGTGCCAGCAGAAAGGCCGCGGAGGGCACTGAAGCTTTCTTT
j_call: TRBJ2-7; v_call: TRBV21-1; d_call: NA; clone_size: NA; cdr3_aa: CASSKDSGLPRYEQYF; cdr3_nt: TGTGCCAGCAGCAAAGATTCGGGACTACCGCGCTACGAGCAGTACTTC
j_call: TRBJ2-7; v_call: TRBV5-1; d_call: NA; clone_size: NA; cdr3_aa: CASSLKASGEQYF; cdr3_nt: TGCGCCAGCAGCTTGAAGGCTTCCGGCGAGCAGTACTTC
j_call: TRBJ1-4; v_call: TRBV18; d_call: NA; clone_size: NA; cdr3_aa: CASSPLQTTTNEKLFF; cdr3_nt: TGTGCCAGCTCACCATTACAGACCACAACTAATGAAAAACTGTTTTTT
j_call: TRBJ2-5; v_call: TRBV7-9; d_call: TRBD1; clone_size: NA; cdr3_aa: CASRWDRGETQYF; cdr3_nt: TGTGCCAGCAGATGGGACAGGGGGGAGACCCAGTACTTC
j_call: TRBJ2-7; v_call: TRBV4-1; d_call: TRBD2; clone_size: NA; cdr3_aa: CASRAVLAGGPYEQYF; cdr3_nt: TGCGCCAGCCGAGCCGTCCTAGCGGGAGGGCCCTACGAGCAGTACTTC
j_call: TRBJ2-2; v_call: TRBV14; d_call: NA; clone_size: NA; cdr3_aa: CATRSGVTGELFF; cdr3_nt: TGTGCCACCAGGAGCGGTGTCACCGGGGAGCTGTTTTTT
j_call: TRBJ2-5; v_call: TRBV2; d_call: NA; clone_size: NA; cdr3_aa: CASMRRQETQYF; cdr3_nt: TGTGCCAGCATGCGGAGACAAGAGACCCAGTACTTC
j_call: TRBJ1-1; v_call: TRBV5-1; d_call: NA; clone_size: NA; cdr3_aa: CASSLVQGLNTEAFF; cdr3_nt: TGCGCCAGCAGCTTGGTTCAGGGCTTGAACACTGAAGCTTTCTTT
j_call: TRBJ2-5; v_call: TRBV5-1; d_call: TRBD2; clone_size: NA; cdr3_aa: CASDLGLAGEETQYF; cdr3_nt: TGCGCCAGCGATCTAGGACTAGCGGGAGAGGAGACCCAGTACTTC
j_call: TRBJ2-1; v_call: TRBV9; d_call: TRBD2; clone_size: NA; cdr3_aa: CASSARGLAGNEQFF; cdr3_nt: TGTGCCAGCAGCGCCCGGGGGCTAGCGGGGAATGAGCAGTTCTTC
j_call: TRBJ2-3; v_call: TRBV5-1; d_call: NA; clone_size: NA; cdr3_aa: CASSGSTDSADTQYF; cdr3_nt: TGCGCCAGCAGTGGTTCTACAGATTCAGCGGATACGCAGTATTTT
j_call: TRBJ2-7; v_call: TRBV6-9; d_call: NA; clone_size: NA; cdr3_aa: CASSWDPDKPSLSYEQYF; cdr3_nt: TGTGCCAGCAGTTGGGACCCGGACAAGCCAAGCCTCTCCTACGAGCAGTACTTC
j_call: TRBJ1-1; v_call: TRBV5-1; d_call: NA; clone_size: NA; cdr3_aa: CASSLGPGQNTEAFF; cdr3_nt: TGCGCCAGCAGCTTGGGTCCGGGACAGAACACTGAAGCTTTCTTT
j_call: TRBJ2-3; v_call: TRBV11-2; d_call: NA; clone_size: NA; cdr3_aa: CASSLDNRLGGPSTDTQYF; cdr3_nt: TGTGCCAGCAGCTTAGATAACCGGCTGGGGGGGCCGAGCACAGATACGCAGTATTTT
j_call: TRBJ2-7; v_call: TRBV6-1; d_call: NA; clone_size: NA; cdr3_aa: CASSDRGGGPYEQYF; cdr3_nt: TGTGCCAGCAGTGACAGGGGAGGTGGACCCTACGAGCAGTACTTC
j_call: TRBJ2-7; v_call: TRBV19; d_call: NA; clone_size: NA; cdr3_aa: CASQGWESYEQYF; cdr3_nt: TGTGCCAGCCAAGGATGGGAGTCCTACGAGCAGTACTTC
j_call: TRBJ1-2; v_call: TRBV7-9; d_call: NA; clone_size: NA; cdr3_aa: CASSPRVAGYTF; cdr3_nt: TGTGCCAGCAGCCCCCGTGTGGCCGGCTACACCTTC
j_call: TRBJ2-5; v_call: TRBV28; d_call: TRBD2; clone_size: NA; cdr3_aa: CASSSFGTSGSKTQYF; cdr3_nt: TGTGCCAGCAGTTCCTTTGGGACTAGCGGGAGTAAGACCCAGTACTTC
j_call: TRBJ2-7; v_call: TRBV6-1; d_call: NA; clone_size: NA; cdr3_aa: CASSTYEQYF; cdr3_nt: TGTGCCTCAAGTACCTACGAGCAGTACTTC
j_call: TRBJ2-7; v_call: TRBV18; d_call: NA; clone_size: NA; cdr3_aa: CASSPLPGQSSYEQYF; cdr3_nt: TGTGCCAGCTCACCCCTACCGGGCCAGAGCTCCTACGAGCAGTACTTC
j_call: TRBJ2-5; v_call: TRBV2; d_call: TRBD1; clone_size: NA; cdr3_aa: CASSVRTGLETQYF; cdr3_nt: TGTGCCAGCAGTGTTAGGACAGGCTTAGAGACCCAGTACTTC
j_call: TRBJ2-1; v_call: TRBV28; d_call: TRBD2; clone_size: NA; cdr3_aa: CASSRGRSDNEQFF; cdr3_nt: TGTGCCAGCAGTCGCGGGAGGTCCGACAATGAGCAGTTCTTC
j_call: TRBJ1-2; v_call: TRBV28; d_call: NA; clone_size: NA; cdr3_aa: CASRYQGGAGGYTF; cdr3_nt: TGTGCCAGCAGATATCAAGGGGGGGCAGGTGGCTACACCTTC
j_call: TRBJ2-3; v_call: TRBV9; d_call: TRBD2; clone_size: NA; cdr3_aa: CASTASGDSTDTQYF; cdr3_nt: TGTGCCAGCACGGCTAGCGGGGACAGCACAGATACGCAGTATTTT
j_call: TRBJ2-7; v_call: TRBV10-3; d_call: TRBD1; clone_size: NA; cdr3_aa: CAISGDRDEQYF; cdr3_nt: TGTGCCATCAGTGGGGACAGGGACGAGCAGTACTTC
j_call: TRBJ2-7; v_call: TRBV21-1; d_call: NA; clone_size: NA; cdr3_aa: CASTKFREDAYEQYF; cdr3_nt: TGTGCCAGCACCAAGTTTCGGGAGGACGCCTACGAGCAGTACTTC
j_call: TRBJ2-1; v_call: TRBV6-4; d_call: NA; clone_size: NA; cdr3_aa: CASSHSGFEQFF; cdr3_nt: TGTGCCAGCTCACATAGCGGTTTTGAGCAGTTCTTC
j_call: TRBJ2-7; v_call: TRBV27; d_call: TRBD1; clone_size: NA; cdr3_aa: CASRRTGSSYEQYF; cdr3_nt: TGTGCCAGCAGAAGGACAGGGAGCTCCTACGAGCAGTACTTC
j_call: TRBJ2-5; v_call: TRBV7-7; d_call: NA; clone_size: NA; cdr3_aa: CASSLAGRGEETQYF; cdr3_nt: TGTGCTAGCAGCTTAGCAGGCAGGGGGGAAGAGACCCAGTACTTC
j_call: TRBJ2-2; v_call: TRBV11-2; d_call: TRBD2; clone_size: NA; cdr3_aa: CASNLGTRNTGELFF; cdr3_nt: TGTGCCAGCAACCTTGGGACTAGAAACACCGGGGAGCTGTTTTTT
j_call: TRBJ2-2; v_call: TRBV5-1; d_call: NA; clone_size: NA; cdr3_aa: CASSLGATANTGELFF; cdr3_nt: TGCGCCAGCAGCTTAGGAGCCACCGCGAACACCGGGGAGCTGTTTTTT
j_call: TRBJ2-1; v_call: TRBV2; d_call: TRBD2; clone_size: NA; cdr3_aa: CASRETSYEQFF; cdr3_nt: TGTGCCAGCAGAGAGACTAGCTATGAGCAGTTCTTC
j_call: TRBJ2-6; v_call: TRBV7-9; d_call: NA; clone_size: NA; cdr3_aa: CASSLGVAASSGANVLTF; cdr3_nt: TGTGCCAGCAGCTTAGGGGTTGCAGCTAGCTCTGGGGCCAACGTCCTGACTTTC
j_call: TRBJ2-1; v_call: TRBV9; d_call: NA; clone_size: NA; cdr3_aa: CASSVVSGIQFF; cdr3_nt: TGTGCCAGCAGCGTAGTATCCGGGATACAGTTCTTC
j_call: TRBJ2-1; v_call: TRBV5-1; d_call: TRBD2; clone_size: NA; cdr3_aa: CASSLLAGANNEQFF; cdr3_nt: TGCGCCAGCAGCTTGCTAGCGGGAGCTAACAATGAGCAGTTCTTC
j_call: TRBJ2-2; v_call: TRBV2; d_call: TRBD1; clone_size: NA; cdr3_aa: CASSGDRGPTGELFF; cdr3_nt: TGTGCCAGCAGTGGGGACAGGGGCCCCACCGGGGAGCTGTTTTTT
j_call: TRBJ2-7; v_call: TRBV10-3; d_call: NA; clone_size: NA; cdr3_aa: CATKTGGVDEQYF; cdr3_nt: TGTGCCACCAAGACGGGGGGCGTCGACGAGCAGTACTTC
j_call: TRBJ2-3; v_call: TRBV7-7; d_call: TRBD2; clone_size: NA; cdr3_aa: CASSLGTSFTDTQYF; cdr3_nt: TGTGCTAGCAGCTTAGGGACTAGCTTCACAGATACGCAGTATTTT
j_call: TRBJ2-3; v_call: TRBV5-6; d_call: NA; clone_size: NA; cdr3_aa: CASSSRADTQYF; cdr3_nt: TGTGCCAGCAGCTCTAGAGCTGATACGCAGTATTTT
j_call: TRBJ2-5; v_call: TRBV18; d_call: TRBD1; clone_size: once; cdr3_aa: CASSPVDRVRETQYF; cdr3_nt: TGTGCCAGCTCACCAGTGGACAGGGTCAGAGAGACCCAGTACTTC
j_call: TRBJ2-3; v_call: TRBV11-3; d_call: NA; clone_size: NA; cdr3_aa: CASSPRGRNTDTQYF; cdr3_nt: TGTGCCAGCAGCCCGCGCGGACGGAACACAGATACGCAGTATTTT
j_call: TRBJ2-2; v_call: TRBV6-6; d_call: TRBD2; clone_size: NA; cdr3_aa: CASRDPLAGETGELFF; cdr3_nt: TGTGCCAGCAGGGATCCTCTAGCGGGAGAAACCGGGGAGCTGTTTTTT
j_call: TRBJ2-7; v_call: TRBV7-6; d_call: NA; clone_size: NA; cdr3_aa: CASSLAGTSYEQYF; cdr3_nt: TGTGCCAGCAGCTTGGCCGGGACAAGCTACGAGCAGTACTTC
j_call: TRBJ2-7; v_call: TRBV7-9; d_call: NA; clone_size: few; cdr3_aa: CASRANREPYEQYF; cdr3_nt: TGTGCCAGCAGAGCGAACAGGGAGCCCTACGAGCAGTACTTC
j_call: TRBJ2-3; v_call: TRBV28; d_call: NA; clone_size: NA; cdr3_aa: CASTPPRGTQYF; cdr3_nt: TGTGCCAGCACCCCTCCGCGGGGTACGCAGTATTTT
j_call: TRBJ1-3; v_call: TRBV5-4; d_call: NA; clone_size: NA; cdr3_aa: CASSRDPPSTIYF; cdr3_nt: TGTGCCAGCAGCCGCGACCCCCCGTCCACCATATATTTT
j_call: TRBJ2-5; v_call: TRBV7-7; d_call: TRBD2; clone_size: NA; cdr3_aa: CASSLGGPQQETQYF; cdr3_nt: TGTGCCAGCAGCTTGGGAGGGCCGCAACAAGAGACCCAGTACTTC
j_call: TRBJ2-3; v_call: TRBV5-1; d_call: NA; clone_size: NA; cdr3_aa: CASSSYPSADTQYF; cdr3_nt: TGCGCCAGCAGCTCTTACCCATCGGCGGATACGCAGTATTTT